The 29 T cell receptor beta chains listed next were all sequenced from one sample in a study of blood T cell repertoires in COVID-19. TCRdb's copy holds only in-frame clones and misses some; the assay was immunoSEQ multiplex PCR. The repertoire includes 300,000 or so clones, about 90% of them detected once, and approximately 5% sits in the top ten. The specimen sequenced was PBMCs or T cells enriched from blood (not recorded which). The origin of the receptors is a woman aged 25-40 years who had recovered from COVID-19.

This clone was observed a single time. The chain joins TRBV7-9 to TRBJ1-5, with 10 bases fitting TRBD1. The V and J ends lost 4 bases and 5 bases, in that order; junction bases with no gene match: 2. Looked up from germline, CDR1 is SEHNR and CDR2 is FQNEAQ (reference sequence). CDR3 length: 14 residues. CDR3 residues: CASSSDRGHQPQHF. For the CDR3, the DNA is TGTGCCAGCAGCTCCGACAGGGGGCATCAGCCCCAGCATTTT.

The rearrangement links TRBV7-2 to TRBJ2-3, with D maybe TRBD1 (6 bases). The CDR3 is 16 amino acids. The V and J ends lost 4 bases and 6 bases respectively, with 20 bases between them. CDR1 SGHTA and CDR2 FQGNSA come from the germline V gene. In DNA form, the CDR3 reads TGTGCCAGCAGCTCATCCGGGACAACCCCGATTGATACGCAGTATTTT. Protein: CASSSSGTTPIDTQYF.

The J gene is TRBJ2-2, the V gene TRBV7-6; 9 bases fit TRBD1. Germline-derived CDR1 and CDR2 are SGHVS and FNYEAQ. CDR3 length: 16 amino acids. V was pared by 1 base and J by 4 bases, with 4 bases of the junction left unmatched. The CDR3 DNA is TGTGCCAGCAGCTTAGTAACAGGGGGCGGCACCGGGGAGCTGTTTTTT. Its protein is CASSLVTGGGTGELFF. Drawing the rest from reference TRBV7-6 and TRBJ2-2, the complete variable domain is GAGVSQSPRYKVTKRGQDVALRCDPISGHVSLYWYRQALGQGPEFLTYFNYEAQQDKSGLPNDRFSAERPEGSISTLTIQRTEQRDSAMYRCASSLVTGGGTGELFFGEGSRLTVL.

V is TRBV5-4 and J is TRBJ1-1; tentatively, D is TRBD1 (5 bases). The germline V and J ends were trimmed by 7 bases and 4 bases, with 17 bases remaining between them. The CDR3 is 14 residues long. CDR1 and CDR2 (germline): SGHNT, YYREEE (reference sequence). Here the CDR3 reads CASHQVGEATEAFF. CDR3 DNA sequence: TGTGCCAGCCACCAGGTGGGGGAGGCCACTGAAGCTTTCTTT.

The chain is built from TRBV6-6 and TRBJ1-4; TRBD1 is a possible D gene (5 bases). The CDR3 has 12 residues. Germline-derived CDR1 and CDR2 are MNHNY and SVGAGI (reference sequence). Trimming cost V 11 bases and J 3 bases, with 10 bases left between them. For the CDR3, the DNA is TGTGCCGGAGGGGCCTCTAATGAAAAACTGTTTTTT. This gives the protein CAGGASNEKLFF.

The chain links TRBV5-1 to TRBJ1-5; D not resolved. CDR1 is SGHRS and CDR2 is YFSETQ in the germline V gene. The CDR3 loop spans 11 amino acids. The V end was cut by 6 bases, the J end by 5 bases, with 6 bases between. This CDR3 is CASKRDQPQHF. CDR3 nucleotides: TGCGCCAGCAAGAGGGATCAGCCCCAGCATTTT.

The chain links TRBV30 to TRBJ1-6; D not certain. V lost 0 bases to trimming and J lost 7 bases, with 16 bases between them. From germline, CDR1 is GTSNPN and CDR2 SVGIG (reference sequence). The CDR3 contains 16 residues. Written as DNA, the CDR3 is TGTGCCTGGAGTGTACTCGACACCCGTGAGAATTCACCCCTCCACTTT. Protein sequence: CAWSVLDTRENSPLHF.

The rearrangement links TRBV5-1 to TRBJ1-2, with D tentatively TRBD1 (5 bases). Trimming shortened V by 0 bases and J by 1 base, and 10 bases separated the two germline ends. This CDR3 contains 15 residues. Germline V gives CDR1 SGHRS, CDR2 YFSETQ. CDR3 in amino acids: CASSLASGYNYGYTF. The CDR3 DNA sequence: TGCGCCAGCAGCTTGGCGTCAGGGTATAACTATGGCTACACCTTC.

The CDR3 is CASSLNEVSVGDTQYF. Written as DNA, the CDR3 is TGTGCCAGCAGCTTAAATGAGGTCTCAGTTGGGGATACGCAGTATTTT. The chain joins TRBV5-5 to TRBJ2-3; unclear D gene. Germline V gives CDR1 SGHKS, CDR2 YYEKEE (reference sequence). This CDR3 has 16 amino acids. Trimming pared 2 bases from V and 6 bases from J, leaving 19 bases between.

The V call is TRBV9, the J call TRBJ1-1; 8 nucleotides line up with TRBD1. V lost 4 bases to trimming and J lost 4 bases; unmatched junction nucleotides: 9. CDR1 SGDLS and CDR2 YYNGEE come from the germline V gene. This CDR3 comprises 15 residues. The CDR3 nucleotides read TGTGCCAGCAGCCTAGGACAGGGAAGTGCCACTGAAGCTTTCTTT. Amino acids: CASSLGQGSATEAFF.

This clone was observed a few times. The V and J genes are TRBV28 and TRBJ2-7; 8 positions agree with TRBD2. With 6 bases clipped from V and 2 bases from J, the junction kept 12 bases outside the gene matches. Germline V gene lookup returns CDR1 MDHEN and CDR2 SYDVKM. This CDR3 spans 16 amino acids. The CDR3 DNA reads TGTGCCAGCAGCCCCTTGACCGGGCGGGGGGCCTACGAGCAGTACTTC. This sequence encodes CASSPLTGRGAYEQYF.

The chain couples TRBV19 to TRBJ1-6, with D possibly TRBD1 on 5 matching bases. Germline lookup yields CDR1 LNHDA and CDR2 SQIVND (reference sequence). V was clipped by 7 bases and J by 11 bases, with 15 bases between them. This CDR3 is built from 13 residues. This CDR3 reads CASTRVGSTPLHF. CDR3 sequence (DNA): TGTGCCAGTACCAGGGTGGGTTCCACACCCCTCCACTTT.

This clone showed up just once. CDR3 nucleotide sequence: TGTGCCAGCAGTTGGCAGCGGGGGCCGGTATACAATGAGCAGTTCTTC. Translation: CASSWQRGPVYNEQFF. The chain has TRBV6-2 or TRBV6-3 and TRBJ2-1; 8 bases line up with TRBD2. CDR3 size: 16 residues. Germline-derived CDR1 and CDR2 are MNHEY and SVGEGT. V trimming: 4 bases; J trimming: 4 bases; junction bases outside the gene matches: 9.

The V call is TRBV7-6, the J call TRBJ1-6, with a tentative D call TRBD1 (5 bases). Deletions cut 5 bases from V and 7 bases from J, with 12 bases between. The CDR3 is 14 residues long. Germline lookup yields CDR1 SGHVS and CDR2 FNYEAQ. In DNA form, the CDR3 reads TGTGCCAGCAGCCACCAGACAGTGAATTCACCCCTCCACTTT. Translated: CASSHQTVNSPLHF.

For the CDR3, the DNA is TGTGCCAGCAGTGACGCGACTGAAGGCTACACCTTC. Its translation: CASSDATEGYTF. The chain couples TRBV6-1 to TRBJ1-2; D gene uncertain. Germline V gives CDR1 MNHNS, CDR2 SASEGT. CDR3 length: 12 amino acids. The V end lost 3 bases, the J end lost 8 bases, and 10 bases lay between the germline ends.

The chain couples TRBV11-2 to TRBJ1-1, with a weak D call TRBD1 (5 bases). There are 15 residues in the CDR3. V lost 5 bases to trimming and J lost 3 bases, with 16 bases between them. Germline CDR1 reads SGHAT; CDR2 reads FQNNGV. CDR3 sequence (DNA): TGTGCCAGCAGCCCCATGGGGGGGAGCGACACTGAAGCTTTCTTT. Encoded protein: CASSPMGGSDTEAFF.

The J gene is TRBJ1-2, the V gene TRBV5-1, with 9 bases that match TRBD1. CDR3 length equals 14 residues. From germline, CDR1 is SGHRS and CDR2 YFSETQ. After removal of 4 bases from V and 5 bases from J, the junction contained 6 bases not matched to a gene. DNA for the CDR3: TGCGCCAGCAGCGGAACGACAGGGGGATATGGCTACACCTTC. Amino acids: CASSGTTGGYGYTF.

The chain has TRBV3-1 (or the pseudogene TRBV3-2) and TRBJ1-5, with 8 bases that match TRBD1. The germline V gene has CDR1 LGHDT and CDR2 YNNKEL (reference sequence). The CDR3 has 14 residues. V lost 3 bases and J lost 7; bases outside the gene matches: 5. In DNA form, the CDR3 reads TGTGCCAGCAGCCAGGACAGGGTGGGCCAGCCCCAGCATTTT. This gives the protein CASSQDRVGQPQHF.

This sequence joins TRBV6-2 or TRBV6-3 and TRBJ1-5; D unclear. Germline-derived CDR1 and CDR2 are MNHEY and SVGEGT. V shed 3 bases and J shed 0 bases, with 12 bases lying between them. The CDR3 loop spans 16 amino acids. The CDR3 here is CASSYGQYSSNQPQHF. The CDR3 nucleotides read TGTGCCAGCAGTTATGGGCAGTATAGTAGCAATCAGCCCCAGCATTTT.

The chain recombines TRBV15 with TRBJ1-4; 9 bases map to TRBD1. This CDR3 region has 15 residues. With V trimmed by 3 bases and J by 5 bases, 4 bases remained unmatched. CDR1 and CDR2 from the germline V gene are LNHNV and YYDKDF (reference sequence). CDR3 protein: CATSRGGTGNEKLFF. CDR3 sequence (DNA): TGTGCCACCAGCAGGGGGGGGACAGGGAATGAAAAACTGTTTTTT.

This sequence joins TRBV6-8 and TRBJ2-7; the match to TRBD2 covers 7 bases. The CDR3 spans 14 residues. Germline V gene sequence: CDR1 MNHGY, CDR2 SAAAGT. V was pared by 0 bases and J by 5 bases, with 4 bases of the junction left unmatched. The CDR3 nucleotides read TGTGCCAGCAGTTACTCGATGGGGGGGGACGAGCAGTACTTC. This gives the protein CASSYSMGGDEQYF.

The chain is built from TRBV7-9 and TRBJ1-3; D call uncertain. CDR3 length equals 16 residues. Germline V lookup: CDR1 SEHNR, CDR2 FQNEAQ (reference sequence). Trimming cost V 4 bases and J 0 bases, with 13 bases left between them. The CDR3 DNA follows: TGTGCCAGCAGCTCAGGCCCGGAAGACTCTGGAAACACCATATATTTT. Amino acids: CASSSGPEDSGNTIYF.

The chain recombines TRBV4-3 with TRBJ2-7, with TRBD1 matching over 8 bases. J lost 2 bases, V lost 1 base, and 4 bases had no gene match. From germline, CDR1 is LGHNA and CDR2 YSLEER. The CDR3 loop spans 15 amino acids. The CDR3 DNA reads TGCGCCAGCAGCCAAGGAGAGGACAGGGCCTACGAGCAGTACTTC. Its protein product is CASSQGEDRAYEQYF.

The chain couples TRBV7-9 to TRBJ1-6; no clear D gene. V was trimmed by 1 base and J by 8 bases, leaving 3 bases between them. The CDR3 loop spans 12 amino acids. Germline V gives CDR1 SEHNR, CDR2 FQNEAQ (reference sequence). The CDR3 here is CASSLVDSPLHF. The DNA of the CDR3 is TGTGCCAGCAGCTTAGTAGATTCACCCCTCCACTTT.

The V gene is TRBV14, the J gene TRBJ2-7; D not certain. Deletions cut 3 bases from V and 3 bases from J, with 3 bases between. CDR1 and CDR2 (germline): SGHDN, FVKESK. The CDR3 has 11 residues. The CDR3 loop reads CASSHYYEQYF. In nucleotides, the CDR3 is TGTGCCAGCAGCCACTACTACGAGCAGTACTTC.

The chain employs TRBV19 and TRBJ2-7; 8 bases align to TRBD1. Germline lookup yields CDR1 LNHDA and CDR2 SQIVND (reference sequence). With V trimmed by 5 bases and J by 0 bases, 3 bases remained unmatched. This CDR3 contains 14 residues. The CDR3 is CASSFTGGSYEQYF. The CDR3 DNA follows: TGTGCCAGTAGTTTTACAGGGGGCTCCTACGAGCAGTACTTC.

The rearrangement uses TRBV9 and TRBJ2-4; 13 nucleotides line up with TRBD2. CDR3 length: 18 residues. The germline V gene has CDR1 SGDLS and CDR2 YYNGEE. Trimming took 4 bases from V and 0 from J; bases not matched to a gene: 7. CDR3 sequence (DNA): TGTGCCAGCAGCCCAGGACTAGCGGGGGCCCTAGCCAAAAACATTCAGTACTTC. Amino acid sequence: CASSPGLAGALAKNIQYF.

V gene TRBV5-1 combines with J gene TRBJ2-7; TRBD1 agrees at 8 bases. In germline, CDR1 is SGHRS, CDR2 YFSETQ. V was pared by 4 bases and J by 5 bases, with 11 bases of the junction left unmatched. The length of the CDR3 is 15 residues. As DNA, the CDR3 is TGCGCCAGCAGCCGAGACAGGGGAATGGTCGACGAGCAGTACTTC. Translated: CASSRDRGMVDEQYF.

The genes are TRBV25-1 and TRBJ2-5; D not certain. The CDR3 has 13 residues. From germline, CDR1 is MGHDK and CDR2 SYGVNS. Trimming took 2 bases from V and 2 from J, leaving 6 bases between them. CDR3 sequence reads: CASSERLQETQYF. The DNA of the CDR3 is TGTGCCAGCAGTGAACGTCTACAAGAGACCCAGTACTTC.